Below, 5 T cell receptor beta chains from the same sample are listed, as sequenced in a study of blood T cell repertoires in COVID-19. Sequencing used immunoSEQ multiplex PCR; TCRdb keeps in-frame clones, though not all of them. There are fewer than 300,000 clones in the sample; 84% occur only once, and 8.6% lies in the top ten. Sequenced sample: peripheral blood. All receptors derive from a human donor in a cohort sampled during active COVID-19.

The genes are TRBV29-1 and TRBJ2-1; D might be TRBD1 (5 bases). Germline assignment: CDR1 SQVTM and CDR2 ANQGSEA. The CDR3 loop spans 13 amino acids. V lost 4 bases to trimming and J lost 1 base, with 8 bases between them. CDR3 protein: CSVGGSSYNEQFF. In DNA form, the CDR3 reads TGCAGCGTTGGGGGCTCGTCCTACAATGAGCAGTTCTTC.

The chain carries TRBV12-3 or TRBV12-4 and TRBJ1-1, with 7 bases that match TRBD1. Unmatched junction bases numbered 5, after V lost 6 bases and J lost 10 bases. This CDR3 region has 11 residues. CDR3 sequence reads: CASRTGPRAFF. The CDR3 region has the DNA TGTGCCAGCAGGACAGGGCCCCGAGCTTTCTTT.

The chain employs TRBV19 and TRBJ2-3, with 11 bases matching TRBD2. CDR3 size: 16 residues. In germline, CDR1 is LNHDA, CDR2 SQIVND (reference sequence). V shed 7 bases, J shed 2 bases, and the junction held 8 bases outside the gene matches. The CDR3, as DNA: TGTGCCAGTACCTCCGGGACTAGCGGATACACAGATACGCAGTATTTT. Amino acids: CASTSGTSGYTDTQYF.

The rearrangement uses TRBV18 and TRBJ1-1; perhaps TRBD1 as D (6 bases). The V gene lost 6 bases and the J gene lost 0 bases, with 8 bases spanning the gap. This CDR3 region has 13 residues. Germline V lookup: CDR1 KGHSH, CDR2 LQKENI. CDR3 DNA: TGTGCCAGCTCGGGGGCTATGAACACTGAAGCTTTCTTT. It is translated as CASSGAMNTEAFF.

V usage is TRBV7-2 and J usage is TRBJ2-2; no clear D. Trimming stripped 1 base from V and 6 bases from J, with 6 bases between. Germline V gene lookup returns CDR1 SGHTA and CDR2 FQGNSA. The CDR3 consists of 13 residues. The CDR3 protein is CASSLETAGELFF. In DNA form, the CDR3 reads TGTGCCAGCAGCTTAGAAACAGCCGGGGAGCTGTTTTTT.